A single sample is the source of the 26 T cell receptor beta chains below, sequenced in a study of T cell responses to AZD1222 COVID-19 vaccine. Here immunoSEQ multiplex PCR was the method, and the copy in TCRdb shows in-frame clones only, minus some. The sample holds 120,000 or so clones, 70% to 90% seen once. The input for sequencing was peripheral blood, taken on day 0 of AZD1222 vaccination. These receptors were obtained from an adult in good health.

The chain recombines TRBV5-8 with TRBJ1-5; weak D call: TRBD1 (6 bases). Germline V gene lookup returns CDR1 SGHTS and CDR2 YDEGEE. CDR3 size: 15 residues. V lost 4 bases and J lost 3, with 14 bases in between. The CDR3 protein is CASSQDRRDNQPQHF. The CDR3 nucleotides read TGTGCCAGCAGCCAAGACAGGCGGGACAATCAGCCCCAGCATTTT. The variable domain in full, with the rest retrieved from reference TRBV5-8 and TRBJ1-5, is EAGVTQSPTHLIKTRGQQATLRCSPISGHTSVYWYQQALGLGLQFLLWYDEGEERNRGNFPPRFSGRQFPNYSSELNVNALELEDSALYLCASSQDRRDNQPQHFGDGTRLSIL.

The V and J genes are TRBV2 and TRBJ1-1; 9 nucleotides agree with TRBD1. V shed 6 bases, J shed 1 base, and the junction held 3 bases outside the gene matches. This CDR3 is 14 amino acids long. Germline loops: CDR1 SNHLY, CDR2 FYNNEI. The CDR3 region is CASSKGQGNTEAFF. The CDR3 DNA follows: TGTGCCAGCAGCAAGGGACAGGGGAACACTGAAGCTTTCTTT. The full variable domain, rest sourced from reference TRBV2 and TRBJ1-1, is EPEVTQTPSHQVTQMGQEVILRCVPISNHLYFYWYRQILGQKVEFLVSFYNNEISEKSEIFDDQFSVERPDGSNFTLKIRSTKLEDSAMYFCASSKGQGNTEAFFGQGTRLTVV.

The chain is built from TRBV5-4 and TRBJ2-7; possibly TRBD1 for D (6 bases). The V end was cut by 2 bases, the J end by 1 base, with 10 bases between. Germline-derived CDR1 and CDR2 are SGHNT and YYREEE (reference sequence). The CDR3 totals 14 residues. The CDR3 coding sequence is TGTGCCAGCAGCTTACAGGGAGAATCCTACGAGCAGTACTTC. This sequence encodes CASSLQGESYEQYF.

CDR3 bases: TGTGCCAGCAGCTTCGCTTTCCCGGAGCAGTTCTTC. It specifies CASSFAFPEQFF. The chain recombines TRBV7-9 with TRBJ2-1; no reliable D call. This CDR3 comprises 12 residues. In germline, CDR1 is SEHNR, CDR2 FQNEAQ (reference sequence). Trimming pared 3 bases from V and 10 bases from J, leaving 10 bases between.

The gene calls are TRBV7-8 and TRBJ2-3; tentative D call: TRBD1 (5 bases). CDR3 length: 19 amino acids. Germline V gene lookup returns CDR1 SGHVS and CDR2 FQNEAQ. V was trimmed by 0 bases and J by 6 bases, leaving 25 bases between them. CDR3 sequence reads: CASSLALIGVSAFGDTQYF. CDR3 coding DNA: TGTGCCAGCAGCTTAGCTCTCATAGGGGTCAGTGCTTTTGGTGATACGCAGTATTTT. Supplemented by reference TRBV7-8 and TRBJ2-3, the full variable domain reads GAGVSQSPRYKVAKRGQDVALRCDPISGHVSLFWYQQALGQGPEFLTYFQNEAQLDKSGLPSDRFFAERPEGSVSTLKIQRTQQEDSAVYLCASSLALIGVSAFGDTQYFGPGTRLTVL.

The chain couples TRBV12-3 or TRBV12-4 to TRBJ1-1; possible D gene TRBD1, 5 bases. V was clipped by 4 bases and J by 9 bases, with 12 bases between them. CDR3 length: 12 amino acids. CDR3 in amino acids: CASSYSAGKAFF. The CDR3 bases are TGTGCCAGCAGTTATTCGGCAGGGAAAGCTTTCTTT.

The chain uses TRBV12-3 or TRBV12-4 and TRBJ1-5; TRBD1 agrees at 9 bases. V dropped 5 bases and J dropped 6; count of bases not matched to a gene: 2. CDR3 length equals 13 residues. For the CDR3, the DNA is TGTGCCAGCAGTACGGACAGGGGTCAGCCCCAGCATTTT. Translating gives CASSTDRGQPQHF.

The J gene is TRBJ2-7, the V gene TRBV5-4; D is perhaps TRBD1 (6 bases). This CDR3 region has 14 residues. Germline V CDR1 and CDR2: SGHNT, YYREEE (reference sequence). Trimming shortened V by 4 bases and J by 0 bases, and 11 bases separated the two germline ends. The CDR3 DNA follows: TGTGCCAGCAGCGGGGACACCAGCTCCTACGAGCAGTACTTC. This encodes CASSGDTSSYEQYF.

The chain combines TRBV21-1 with TRBJ1-6. TRBV21-1 is deemed a pseudogene. The CDR3 loop spans 14 amino acids. The CDR3 reads CESRKKVYNSPLHF. DNA for the CDR3: TGTGAGAGCAGAAAGAAGGTATATAATTCACCCCTCCACTTT.

The count of this clone is one. This chain connects TRBV6-5 to TRBJ2-3; TRBD2 matches at 9 bases. The CDR3 has 15 residues. The ends lost 2 bases at V and 5 bases at J; junction bases unmatched: 5. Germline V gives CDR1 MNHEY, CDR2 SVGAGI. In nucleotides, the CDR3 is TGTGCCAGCAGTTACGGCGGGGGGGCCAGAGATACGCAGTATTTT. Translating gives CASSYGGGARDTQYF.

The chain recombines TRBV12-5 with TRBJ1-4; D gene unclear. V dropped 4 bases and J dropped 4 bases, with 10 bases sitting between them. CDR1 LGHNT and CDR2 FRNRAP come from the germline V gene. The CDR3 consists of 14 residues. The CDR3 loop is CASGSWTVNEKLFF. Written as DNA, the CDR3 is TGTGCTAGTGGTTCCTGGACGGTTAATGAAAAACTGTTTTTT.

The J gene is TRBJ1-5, the V gene TRBV4-3; D remains ambiguous. Trimming left V 0 bases short and J 4 bases short, with 10 bases between. CDR3 length equals 15 residues. Germline-derived CDR1 and CDR2 are LGHNA and YSLEER. In DNA form, the CDR3 reads TGCGCCAGCAGCCAAGATATAAGGGAAAATCAGCCCCAGCATTTT. This codes for CASSQDIRENQPQHF.

V gene TRBV7-9 combines with J gene TRBJ1-1; no definite D call. V shed 1 base and J shed 2 bases, with 14 bases lying between them. This CDR3 comprises 16 residues. Germline-derived CDR1 and CDR2 are SEHNR and FQNEAQ (reference sequence). DNA of the CDR3: TGTGCCAGCAGCTTAGTAGAGCAGGCTCTTAACACTGAAGCTTTCTTT. This gives the protein CASSLVEQALNTEAFF.

The V and J genes are TRBV9 and TRBJ1-2; 8 bases map to TRBD1. The CDR3 has 15 residues. Unmatched junction bases numbered 5, after V lost 2 bases and J lost 2 bases. Germline values: CDR1 SGDLS, CDR2 YYNGEE. The chain's CDR3 is CASSVGQGRNYGYTF. The CDR3 DNA is TGTGCCAGCAGCGTCGGACAGGGAAGGAACTATGGCTACACCTTC.

The sample holds a few counts of this clone. The chain has TRBV4-1 and TRBJ1-5, with D uncertain. The CDR3 is 19 residues long. Germline V gene data show CDR1 as MGHRA and CDR2 as YSYEKL. Trimming left V 0 bases short and J 0 bases short, with 18 bases between. As DNA, the CDR3 is TGCGCCAGCAGCCAAGAAGATTCCCTGGTGGGCATTAGCAATCAGCCCCAGCATTTT. Protein product: CASSQEDSLVGISNQPQHF.

DNA for the CDR3: TGTGCCAGAAGCACCCGGACACATCAGCCCCAGCATTTT. Encoded protein: CARSTRTHQPQHF. This rearrangement joins TRBV7-5 to TRBJ1-5; the tabulated D call, TRBD1, remains unverified against the DNA. TRBV7-5 is designated a pseudogene. This CDR3 comprises 13 residues.

In this sample, this clone turned up a few times. The chain combines TRBV30 with TRBJ1-2; D is possibly TRBD1 (5 bases). Germline V lookup: CDR1 GTSNPN, CDR2 SVGIG (reference sequence). V was trimmed by 3 bases and J by 5 bases, leaving 10 bases between them. CDR3 length: 12 amino acids. The CDR3 sequence: CAWSAGFYGYTF. DNA of the CDR3: TGTGCCTGGAGCGCAGGGTTTTATGGCTACACCTTC.

The CDR3 spells CASSIGDSTGRPQHF. The CDR3 nucleotides are TGTGCCAGTAGTATTGGGGACTCCACGGGTAGGCCCCAGCATTTT. The chain joins TRBV19 to TRBJ1-5; a possible D gene is TRBD1 (5 bases). From germline, CDR1 is LNHDA and CDR2 SQIVND (reference sequence). V dropped 3 bases and J dropped 9 bases, with 18 bases sitting between them. This CDR3 spans 15 amino acids.

The chain recombines TRBV6-2 or TRBV6-3 with TRBJ2-1; D is unclear. CDR3 size: 14 residues. V dropped 4 bases and J dropped 5 bases, with 12 bases sitting between them. The V gene's germline CDR1 is MNHEY and CDR2 SVGEGT. The CDR3 region has the DNA TGTGCCAGCAGTTCGGAGATGCCTCACAATGAGCAGTTCTTC. Translated, it gives CASSSEMPHNEQFF.

The V and J genes are TRBV7-8 and TRBJ2-2; TRBD1 matches 9 bases. CDR3 length equals 14 residues. Germline V gives CDR1 SGHVS, CDR2 FQNEAQ. With 5 bases clipped from V and 8 bases from J, the junction kept 6 bases outside the gene matches. The CDR3 DNA is TGTGCCAGCAGCGTCCACAGGGGGCGAGGGGAGCTGTTTTTT. This codes for CASSVHRGRGELFF.

CDR3 in DNA: TGCGCCAGCAGCCGAGACAGGGTGAGCTACACCTTC. Its translation is CASSRDRVSYTF. The chain joins TRBV4-1 to TRBJ1-2; 7 nucleotides align to TRBD1. The CDR3 consists of 12 residues. The germline CDR1 and CDR2 sequences are MGHRA and YSYEKL. Trimming took 4 bases from V and 9 from J; bases not matched to a gene: 5.

The rearrangement joins TRBV6-1 to TRBJ2-2; unclear D gene. The CDR3 covers 13 residues. Germline loops: CDR1 MNHNS, CDR2 SASEGT. The V and J ends lost 0 bases and 8 bases respectively, with 7 bases between them. CDR3 coding DNA: TGTGCCAGCAGTGAAGCGCTTCGGGGGGAGCTGTTTTTT. It codes for CASSEALRGELFF.

The genes are TRBV5-1 and TRBJ2-7; 7 bases are shared with TRBD1. The CDR3 sequence is 15 residues long. In germline, CDR1 is SGHRS, CDR2 YFSETQ. J lost 5 bases, V lost 0 bases, and 8 bases had no gene match. The CDR3 nucleotides read TGCGCCAGCAGCTTGGGAACAGGGGAAAGGCACGAGCAGTACTTC. This translates into CASSLGTGERHEQYF.

This chain connects TRBV29-1 to TRBJ2-1; the D call may be TRBD1 or TRBD2 (5 bases each). The V end was cut by 4 bases, the J end by 7 bases, with 14 bases between. Germline V gene data show CDR1 as SQVTM and CDR2 as ANQGSEA. The CDR3 has 13 amino acids. The CDR3 sequence: CSVAGQGNNEQFF. CDR3 nucleotides: TGCAGCGTTGCGGGGCAGGGAAATAATGAGCAGTTCTTC.

J is TRBJ2-3 and V is TRBV5-5; TRBD1 agrees at 7 bases. Per the germline V gene, CDR1 is SGHKS and CDR2 is YYEKEE (reference sequence). V was clipped by 2 bases and J by 10 bases; unmatched bases: 13. This CDR3 comprises 15 residues. The CDR3 coding sequence is TGTGCCAGCAGCTTCCTCGACAGGGACCCCTACCCGCAGTATTTT. Translating gives CASSFLDRDPYPQYF.

This chain connects TRBV29-1 to TRBJ2-7, with TRBD1 identical over 7 bases. CDR1 SQVTM and CDR2 ANQGSEA come from the germline V gene. The CDR3 extends over 13 amino acids. The V gene end was trimmed by 3 bases and the J gene end by 5 bases; junction bases not matched to a gene: 7. CDR3 loop: CSVDTGAGDEQYF. The CDR3 DNA reads TGCAGCGTTGACACAGGGGCTGGGGACGAGCAGTACTTC.